Below, 4 T cell receptor beta chains from the same sample are listed, as sequenced in a study of beta chain features in type 1 diabetes. Expressed TCRB transcripts were sequenced because the isolated RNA had all been reverse transcribed beforehand. Sequencing was performed with immunoSEQ multiplex PCR; in TCRdb, only in-frame clones are kept and a portion is missing. The sample lists 300,000 to 400,000 clones, approximately 11% occurring once. Specimen: naive CD4+ T cells from blood. These receptors came from a woman aged 30 to 39 in good health.

This clone was seen a few times. The chain is built from TRBV10-3 and TRBJ2-1; D ambiguous. Trimming removed 0 bases from V and 4 bases from J, with 10 bases in between. The CDR3 runs to 15 residues. Germline V lookup: CDR1 ENHRY, CDR2 SYGVKD. The CDR3 bases are TGTGCCATCAGTGAGTCCCCTACCGGGTACAATGAGCAGTTCTTC. Its translation is CAISESPTGYNEQFF.

The V gene is TRBV7-9, the J gene TRBJ2-1, with 15 nucleotides matching TRBD2. Trimming removed 1 base from V and 7 bases from J; junction bases left unmatched: 8. Germline lookup yields CDR1 SEHNR and CDR2 FQNEAQ (reference sequence). The CDR3 sequence is 18 residues long. CDR3 sequence: CASSLDWTSGRATNEQFF. CDR3 coding DNA: TGTGCCAGCAGCTTAGATTGGACTAGCGGGAGGGCCACAAATGAGCAGTTCTTC. Complete variable domain (other parts from reference TRBV7-9 and TRBJ2-1): DTGVSQNPRHKITKRGQNVTFRCDPISEHNRLYWYRQTLGQGPEFLTYFQNEAQLEKSRLLSDRFSAERPKGSFSTLEIQRTEQGDSAMYLCASSLDWTSGRATNEQFFGPGTRLTVL.

The V gene is TRBV7-2, the J gene TRBJ2-1; TRBD2 agrees at 11 bases. V gave up 3 bases and J gave up 8 bases; unmatched junction bases: 6. The V gene's germline CDR1 is SGHTA and CDR2 FQGNSA. The CDR3 is 15 residues long. The CDR3 bases are TGTGCCAGCAGCTTTAGCGGGAGGGCTCTCCATGAGCAGTTCTTC. This translates into CASSFSGRALHEQFF.

The chain combines TRBV15 with TRBJ1-4, with 10 bases identical to TRBD1. V gave up 0 bases and J gave up 8 bases; unmatched junction bases: 6. The CDR3 is 16 residues long. Germline V gene sequence: CDR1 LNHNV, CDR2 YYDKDF (reference sequence). The chain's CDR3 is CATSRDIGTGAEKLFF. In DNA, the CDR3 is TGTGCCACCAGCAGAGATATCGGGACAGGGGCGGAAAAACTGTTTTTT.